Detailed here is one T cell receptor beta chain. What this receptor recognizes is not known. Base quality data are lacking; no much larger clone is found one base away. This entry comes from a study of cytomegalovirus exposure and HLA in healthy donors (dated by TCRdb to 2017 to 2019). Study-level background: An earlier analysis of 587 of the donors reported approximately 260 Gb of sequence data and about 120 million unique TCR beta sequences obtained from some 170 million T cells. In a later analysis, previously published TCR beta repertoires from more than 500 donors were re-analyzed and high-resolution HLA genotyping was added so that TCR occurrence patterns could be studied. Along with the approximately 670-subject first cohort, a separate validation cohort of approximately 110 different subjects was used. The study was designed to test whether signatures of past pathogen exposure could be identified by cataloging public T cell receptors. Roughly 320 gigabases of sequencing data and around 80 million unique TCR sequences made up an early release that covered over 550 HLA-typed donors. An earlier analysis of approximately 500 of the donors applied high-throughput TCR beta sequencing to assess whether each TCR beta V gene segment acted as functional or pseudogenic. The study combined high-throughput TCR immunosequencing, statistical association of individual TCRs with disease status, and machine learning to predict cytomegalovirus infection status. Roughly five DR-DQ haplotypes were treated as single units for association and clustering because of strong linkage in the cohort. Donor age, sex, ethnicity and CMV serostatus were compiled together with the repertoire data. Across 398 genotyped donors of the cohort, an average of approximately 240,000 unique TCR beta nucleotide sequences per donor were sequenced, and 15% to 20% of those sequences were non-productive. Of the roughly 400 genotyped donors, 65% to 90% were placed in the genetic ancestry cluster associated with self-reported Caucasian donors. Rather than using new phenotypic data, the later analysis identified candidate immune exposures from TCR beta sequences and from how often those sequences occurred across donors. The T cell repertoires of about 700 subjects were profiled by immunosequencing and related to cytomegalovirus serostatus. Both class I and class II loci were covered by HLA typing, at four-digit resolution. Typing coverage differed by locus: A, B, C, DRB1 and DQB1 were typed in about 620-630 donors, DQA1 in 522, DPA1 in 606, and DPB1 in 450 to 480. A later genetic analysis took genome-wide SNP genotypes for about three fifths of the roughly 700 donors and used that subset as a discovery cohort. Every repertoire in the discovery cohort had been generated on one and the same sequencing platform. Findings and caveats that apply to the study as a whole: Correlated functional status among segregating V segments might reflect linkage disequilibrium, but an unknown experimental factor could not be ruled out. For the cohort, immune exposure information was limited to CMV serostatus. A further reported finding was that TCR beta sequences accurately predicted the HLA-A and HLA-B alleles for most subjects in the first cohort. Presence/absence analyses assumed roughly uniform sequencing depth across donors, an assumption that may not hold. In this cohort, only TCR beta chains were sequenced, and detectable features were limited by the absence of alpha or paired-chain data. It was suggested by the authors that the approach could potentially be generalized to other disease states and immunological phenotypes. In an earlier analysis of about 600 of the donors, most TCR beta V segments appeared in productive rearrangements about 90% or about 30% of the time, broadly matching IMGT annotations. A later analysis found that HLA-associated TCR beta chains were more clonally expanded and had lower generation probabilities than equally common non-associated chains. A group of highly shared sequence variants was considered likely to be a technical artifact of the sequencing pipeline. Because some donors lacked HLA typing at each locus, the association tests relied only on the typed subset. In vitro tests confirmed that a few of the cytomegalovirus-associated TCR beta chains recognize cytomegalovirus antigens. While some public TCRs were present in many individuals, most TCR sequences turned up only very rarely across donors. When HLA alleles, especially DR and DQ, strongly co-occurred, attributing TCR associations to individual alleles was difficult. A later analysis found that most CMV-associated TCR beta chains appeared HLA-restricted, with HLA associations seemingly driven largely by CMV exposure. In a later genetic analysis, fewer N-insertions in productive TCRs were reported among donors in an Asian-associated ancestry cluster than the roughly 710-donor mean. The earlier analysis of approximately 590 of the donors excluded about 16 rarely observed V segments, including chromosome 9 orphons, because counts were too low. At a false discovery rate of 0.05, a later analysis linked about 16,000 TCR beta sequences to specific HLA alleles. The study listed 150 to 200 TCR beta chains as associated with cytomegalovirus. In a later analysis, several top co-occurrence clusters were reported to appear linked to parvovirus B19, influenza, CMV and Epstein-Barr virus. Some IMGT-functional V segments, including TRBV6-2 and TRBV6-3, could not be told apart with the 87-base-pair reads, so those segments were excluded. The classifier was reported to diagnose cytomegalovirus status with high specificity and sensitivity in both the original and validation cohorts. A later genetic analysis associated a missense DCLRE1C variant with V-gene and J-gene trimming of TCR beta chains, and an independent cohort replicated the association. A later analysis found that TCR association rates varied across HLA loci, with DRB1 alleles showing the most associated TCRs and HLA-C alleles the fewest.

The cohort was made up of about 670 healthy bone marrow donors. All cohort members were sampled while nominally healthy, although unrecorded immune exposures were likely present. The donor tested CMV seropositive, placing the donor among the 289 seropositive members of the cohort. Every donor gave a peripheral blood sample, and the peripheral blood mononuclear cells from that sample were used for TCR beta sequencing. Genomic DNA extraction from the blood cell samples was performed with the Qiagen DNeasy Blood Extraction Kit. From the cysteine through the phenylalanine, the CDR3 covers 15 amino acids. This entry keeps only the CDR3 DNA: 45 bases, framed from base 1. Sequences LGHNA (CDR1) and YSLEER (CDR2) are obtained from the germline V gene. Between the V and J ends, shortened by 0 bases and 7 bases respectively, the junction contains 10 bases. Libraries came from the immunoSEQ multiplex PCR assay. For the multiplex PCR, a mixture combining 60 forward primers for TCR Vbeta segments and 13 reverse primers for TCR Jbeta segments was used. A multiplex PCR assay on genomic DNA amplified the CDR3 region of rearranged TCR beta genes. The amplified TCR beta libraries were sequenced on the Illumina HiSeq System as 87-base-pair reads. In the source study's methods: A later analysis counted 65 million to 90 million unique TCR beta chains across the 550 to 800 repertoires, and 9.5 million to 11 million of these chains were shared by at least two donors. Raw reads were error-corrected and collapsed into unique sequences by a nearest-neighbor algorithm in which closely related sequences were merged to remove PCR and sequencing errors. To assign V, D and J gene segments, CDR3 sequences were aligned to IMGT reference sequences. For a sequence to be retained, at least a six-nucleotide match to both a V gene segment and a J gene segment was required. Rearrangements were called productive when the CDR3 lacked stop codons and stayed in frame with V and J; all others were non-productive. CDR3 was defined by IMGT convention, running from the second conserved V-encoded cysteine to the conserved J-encoded phenylalanine. Sequences without an unambiguous match to a single V gene segment were excluded from the earlier analysis of several hundred of the donors. In an earlier analysis of a few hundred of the donors, a V segment was called functional when productive rearrangements were above 56.7%, and segregating when the standard deviation between donors exceeded 5%. To diagnose cytomegalovirus status from the catalog of TCR beta chain sequences, a statistical classification framework was built. A later analysis assigned V and J genes by comparing TCR nucleotide sequences with IMGT/GENE-DB human TR gene sequences. Using the TCRdist pipeline, a later analysis assigned CDR3 sequences along with most-parsimonious VDJ recombination scenarios. A later analysis defined each TCR beta chain by its CDR3 amino acid sequence plus V-gene family, and excluded reads lacking a unique V-gene family. A later analysis removed several hundred highly shared, low-generation-probability nucleotide sequences to deal with suspected cross-contamination and a sequencing artifact. For each public chain, a later analysis derived a clonal expansion index from normalized ranks of inferred template counts within each repertoire. A later analysis computed generation probabilities with a VDJ recombination model fitted to out-of-frame rearrangements, and checked the results against IGoR. A later analysis scored TCR-TCR, TCR-HLA and TCR-CMV co-occurrence with hypergeometric tests, applying a repertoire-size bias correction to TCR pairs. To estimate false discovery rates, a later analysis permuted the HLA or CMV assignments 20 times. In a later analysis, co-occurring TCRs were grouped with DBSCAN, and TCRdist sequence similarity was added when clustering was performed within HLA-allele-positive subsets. For co-occurrence clustering, repertoires with fewer than 30,000 or more than 120,000 public chains were excluded, along with five repertoires with anomalous nucleotide sharing. TCRdb stores this immuneACCESS table with in-frame sequences only. Part of the clones is absent; in the studies checked, under half of the shortfall reflects unresolved V genes, and no reason is known for the rest. V, J and clone size were drawn from that table, and D and trimming were deduced from the DNA. The sample contains 150,000 to 200,000 clones, around 78% of them found a single time. The ten top clones hold just over 2% of the sample.

This receptor was obtained from a woman in her twenties or thirties in good health and CMV-seropositive. In this chain, TRBV4-3 is recombined with TRBJ1-6; too little of a D gene remains to name it. The material sequenced was PBMCs. CDR3 region: CASSQEGRGNSPLHF. The nucleotide sequence reads as follows: TGCGCCAGCAGCCAAGAGGGGAGAGGGAATTCACCCCTCCACTTT.